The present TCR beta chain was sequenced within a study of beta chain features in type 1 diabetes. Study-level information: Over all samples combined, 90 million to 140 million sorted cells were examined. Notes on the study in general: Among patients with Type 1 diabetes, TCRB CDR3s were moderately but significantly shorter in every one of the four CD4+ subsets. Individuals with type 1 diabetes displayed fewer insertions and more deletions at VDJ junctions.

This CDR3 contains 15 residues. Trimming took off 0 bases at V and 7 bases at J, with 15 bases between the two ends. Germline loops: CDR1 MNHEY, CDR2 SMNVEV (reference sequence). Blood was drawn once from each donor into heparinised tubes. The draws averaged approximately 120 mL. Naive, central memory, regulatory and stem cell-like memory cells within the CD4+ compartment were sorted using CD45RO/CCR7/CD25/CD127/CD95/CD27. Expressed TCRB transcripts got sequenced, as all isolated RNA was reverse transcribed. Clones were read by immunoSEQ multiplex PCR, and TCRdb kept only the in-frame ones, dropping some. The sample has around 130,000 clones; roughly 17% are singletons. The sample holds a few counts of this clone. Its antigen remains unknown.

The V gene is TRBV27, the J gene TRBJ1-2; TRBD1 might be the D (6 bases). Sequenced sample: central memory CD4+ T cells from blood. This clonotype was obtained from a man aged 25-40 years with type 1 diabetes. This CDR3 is CASSLSPTGPSGYTF. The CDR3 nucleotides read TGTGCCAGCAGTTTATCTCCTACAGGGCCTTCTGGCTACACCTTC.